This is a list of T cell receptor beta chains from one sample in a study of graft-versus-host responses after intestinal transplantation. The table came from immunoSEQ multiplex PCR; TCRdb's copy has only in-frame clones and leaves some out. Found here are about 120,000 clones, 90% to 95% of them singletons; the top ten hold 0.5% to 0.6%. Their recognized antigens are unknown. The specimen comprised unstimulated CD8+ T cells sorted from spleen or lymph node cells, sampled before intestinal transplant. Receptors originate from a human donor who received an intestinal transplant. Each CDR3 is given with its conserved first and last residue. Clone size appears in some rows only: once, few, many, or a class for an expanded clone.

>NA|TRBV6-1|TRBJ2-7
CASSDGRMSSYEQYF
>NA|TRBV27|TRBJ1-1
CASSLAATGHVNTEAFF
>once|TRBV6-1|TRBJ1-1
CASSWGGTEAFF
>NA|TRBV7-2|TRBJ2-7
CASSLANYEQYF
>NA|TRBV6-5|TRBJ1-2
CASSYSPTGEYYGYTF
>once|TRBV28|TRBJ2-4
CASSGPPSESVQYF
>NA|TRBV27|TRBJ2-6
CASSLGSGANVLTF
>NA|TRBV28|TRBJ2-1
CASTLRLAAYNEQFF
>NA|TRBV9|TRBJ1-2
CASSGRDRGLHGYTF
>NA|TRBV27|TRBJ1-2
CASSEALGGMGYTF
>NA|TRBV19|TRBJ2-7
CASSAYTGTRNEQYF
>NA|TRBV9|TRBJ1-2
CASSLGTASPYGYTF
>NA|TRBV23-1|TRBJ2-7
CASPLLAGGLHEQYF
>NA|TRBV4-1|TRBJ2-1
CASSQVAQGNYNEQFF
>NA|TRBV15|TRBJ1-4
CATSSPRGNEKLFF